The rows below give T cell receptor beta chains drawn from one sample of a study of beta chain features in type 1 diabetes. Profiled with immunoSEQ multiplex PCR; TCRdb holds only in-frame clones, not every one. Of fewer than 400,000 clones in the sample, around 9.7% were seen once. The sample comprised central memory CD4+ T cells from blood. These receptors came from a young man with type 1 diabetes. The CDR3 runs from the conserved cysteine through the conserved F or W. The order of the fields is V gene, CDR3 protein.

v_call: TRBV4-1; cdr3_aa: CASSQDRATPGYTF
v_call: TRBV30; cdr3_aa: CAWRIQGRYTEAFF
v_call: TRBV28; cdr3_aa: CASSSQTSGGYTGELFF
v_call: TRBV4-1; cdr3_aa: CASSQDGLDTDTQYF
v_call: TRBV28; cdr3_aa: CASSPPGNQPQHF
v_call: TRBV10-3; cdr3_aa: CAINDRGSSYNSPLHF
v_call: TRBV18; cdr3_aa: CASSPPAREYEQYF
v_call: TRBV7-2; cdr3_aa: CASSSQRDQPQHF
v_call: TRBV6-6; cdr3_aa: CASTGDRAYGYTF
v_call: TRBV28; cdr3_aa: CASSFFGGYGYTF
v_call: TRBV5-4; cdr3_aa: CASSLEGRATGELFF
v_call: TRBV7-8; cdr3_aa: CASSTGILTYEQYF
v_call: TRBV29-1; cdr3_aa: CSPFRGTDTQYF
v_call: TRBV19; cdr3_aa: CASGHGLGGYGYTF
v_call: TRBV10-3; cdr3_aa: CATRTEGDNQPQHF
v_call: TRBV19; cdr3_aa: CASSNRVNTEAFF
v_call: TRBV10-3; cdr3_aa: CAISEEGNGYTF
v_call: TRBV30; cdr3_aa: CAWMRGQGVSPLHF
v_call: TRBV29-1; cdr3_aa: CSVGQGGNEQYF
v_call: TRBV7-6; cdr3_aa: CASSLGQGGDSPLHF
v_call: TRBV13; cdr3_aa: CASSLRTGINEKLFF
v_call: TRBV7-2; cdr3_aa: CASRPRNIPYGYTF
v_call: TRBV15; cdr3_aa: CATSREIAGVGHEQFF
v_call: TRBV5-4; cdr3_aa: CASSLASENTGELFF
v_call: TRBV5-6; cdr3_aa: CASSGPGPRSGNTIYF
v_call: TRBV2; cdr3_aa: CASSDIGAPNQPQHF
v_call: TRBV29-1; cdr3_aa: CSAADRAKEKLFF
v_call: TRBV6-5; cdr3_aa: CASTSSPGSEAFF
v_call: TRBV19; cdr3_aa: CASSQSGGGYGYTF
v_call: TRBV5-6; cdr3_aa: CASSFGSSGVSRATQYF
v_call: TRBV7-9; cdr3_aa: CASSLKDYGYTF